Each of the 4 T cell receptor beta chains below was sequenced from the same sample in a study of response to subunit inactivated influenza vaccine. TCRdb re-analysed the RT-PCR reads in MiXCR, keeping a single row per CDR3 protein. The sample includes under 200,000 distinct CDR3 sequences, less than 15% of them seen just once. These data were also filed under a second study, of T cells expressing NK-cell markers. That source adds: For TCR beta, cDNA was produced by 5'RACE template switching with UMIs.

The sequenced sample was CD8+ T cells sorted from PBMCs, obtained 12 days after vaccination. The receptors originated from a man aged 45-65 years who received an inactivated influenza vaccine.

The V and J genes are TRBV5-1 and TRBJ2-7; D may match TRBD1 or TRBD2 (5 bases each). From germline, CDR1 is SGHRS and CDR2 YFSETQ. Trimming left V 5 bases short and J 2 bases short, with 11 bases between. The CDR3 length is 13 residues. The CDR3 DNA reads TGCGCCAGCAGTCCCCGGGGCCCCTACGAGCAGTACTTC. Translating gives CASSPRGPYEQYF.

The rearrangement links TRBV7-2 to TRBJ2-4; possibly TRBD1 or TRBD2 for D (5 bases each). CDR1 SGHTA and CDR2 FQGNSA come from the germline V gene. The CDR3 is 15 amino acids. V lost 0 bases to trimming and J lost 7 bases, with 13 bases between them. CDR3 nucleotides: TGTGCCAGCAGCTTAGCGGGGCTAGCACTCAACATTCAGTACTTC. This codes for CASSLAGLALNIQYF.

The chain uses TRBV6-5 and TRBJ2-1; 13 nucleotides match TRBD2. This CDR3 has 16 residues. Trimming took 1 base from V and 7 from J; bases not matched to a gene: 4. Germline V gene data show CDR1 as MNHEY and CDR2 as SVGAGI. For the CDR3, the DNA is TGTGCCAGCAGTTACTTGTCGACTAGCGGGAGGAATGAGCAGTTCTTC. Its translation is CASSYLSTSGRNEQFF.

J is TRBJ2-1 and V is TRBV6-2 or TRBV6-3, with a tentative D call TRBD1 (5 bases). CDR3 length: 13 amino acids. V gave up 3 bases and J gave up 8 bases, with 11 bases separating them. Germline CDR1 and CDR2: MNHEY and SVGEGT. CDR3 bases: TGTGCCAGCAGTTATTTAGGGGCCGATGAGCAGTTCTTC. This encodes CASSYLGADEQFF.